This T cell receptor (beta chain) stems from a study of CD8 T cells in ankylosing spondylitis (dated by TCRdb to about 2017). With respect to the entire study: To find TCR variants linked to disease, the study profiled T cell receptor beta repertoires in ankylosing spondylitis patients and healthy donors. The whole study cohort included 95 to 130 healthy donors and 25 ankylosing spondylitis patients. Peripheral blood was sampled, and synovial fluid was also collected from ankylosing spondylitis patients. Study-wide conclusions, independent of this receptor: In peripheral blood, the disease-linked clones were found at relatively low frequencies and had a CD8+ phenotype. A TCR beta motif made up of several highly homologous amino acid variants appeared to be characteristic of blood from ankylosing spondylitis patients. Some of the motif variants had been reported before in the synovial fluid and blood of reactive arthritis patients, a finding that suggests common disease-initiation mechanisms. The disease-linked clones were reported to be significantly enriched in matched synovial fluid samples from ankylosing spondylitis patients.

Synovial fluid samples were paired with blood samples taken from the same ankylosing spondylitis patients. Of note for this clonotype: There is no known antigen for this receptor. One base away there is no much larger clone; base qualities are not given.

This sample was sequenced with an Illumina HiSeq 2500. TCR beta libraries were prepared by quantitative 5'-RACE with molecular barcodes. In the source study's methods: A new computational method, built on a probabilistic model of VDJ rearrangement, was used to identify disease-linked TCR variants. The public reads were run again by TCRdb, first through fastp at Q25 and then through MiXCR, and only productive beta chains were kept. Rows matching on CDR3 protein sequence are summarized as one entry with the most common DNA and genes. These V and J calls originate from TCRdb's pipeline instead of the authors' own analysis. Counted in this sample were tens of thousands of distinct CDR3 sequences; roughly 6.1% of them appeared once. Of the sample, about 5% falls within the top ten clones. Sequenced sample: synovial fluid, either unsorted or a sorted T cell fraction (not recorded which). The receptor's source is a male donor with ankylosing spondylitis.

CDR3 region: CSAENQNSYNEQFF. The DNA is as follows: TGCAGTGCGGAGAACCAAAACTCCTACAATGAGCAGTTCTTC. Rearrangement joined TRBV20-1 to TRBJ2-1, with the D gene uncertain. Measured from the cysteine to the phenylalanine, the CDR3 is 14 residues long. Here the CDR3 DNA is all that survives: 42 bases in frame from base 1. Via the germline V gene (reference sequence), CDR1 is DFQATT and CDR2 SNEGSKA. The V and J ends are trimmed by 6 bases and 0 bases, leaving 12 bases between them.